This TCR beta chain was sequenced for a study of T-cell memory formation after mild COVID-19. Looking at the study overall: TCR clusters mostly belonged to single donors. Notes on the study in general: Cross-reactive memory seemingly joined, as some responding clones were found in pre-infection memory. CD4+ contracting clones were mainly CM and EM; CD8+ ones, EMRA.

TCRdb re-derived calls from the 5' RACE reads in MiXCR, one entry per CDR3 protein. The table records about 420,000 distinct CDR3 sequences, 23% of them present only once. The V gene's germline CDR1 is SGHRS and CDR2 YFSETQ. This CDR3 comprises 14 residues. V was clipped by 2 bases and J by 6 bases; unmatched bases: 5. The table lists this clonotype with many counts. Its target is not known. V and J are TRBV5-1 and TRBJ2-7, with 10 bases matching TRBD1. Sequencing used PBMCs or a T cell subset sorted from them (not recorded which). The receptor comes from an adult woman who had mild COVID-19 (a few samples of this study predate the infection). Cell type and time point are not known. CDR3 in amino acids: CASSFGTGDFEQYF. The CDR3, as DNA: TGCGCCAGCAGCTTCGGGACAGGGGATTTCGAGCAGTACTTC.